This TCR beta chain was documented in a study of identical twins. Study-level results: Compared with models, monozygotic twins showed more out-of-frame TCR alpha sharing.

A universal primer site was created by template switching, with the cDNA bearing unique molecular identifiers. A single record per CDR3 protein comes from TCRdb applying MiXCR to the 5' RACE reads. The sample shows roughly 230,000 distinct CDR3 sequences, approximately 8.3% of them seen only once. This CDR3 contains 14 residues. Looked up from germline, CDR1 is MNHEY and CDR2 is SMNVEV (reference sequence). Trimming took off 5 bases at V and 2 bases at J, with 13 bases between the two ends. This clonotype was seen repeatedly, ten times or more. Its antigen is unknown. Among all donors, each was a healthy Caucasian. This sample was shared with a second study, whose subject was yellow fever vaccine responses in identical twins.

This TCR was recovered from a woman aged 18 to 35 in good health. The chain uses TRBV27 and TRBJ2-7, with a tentative D call TRBD1 (6 bases). Material for sequencing was CD8+ T cells sorted from blood. CDR3 sequence reads: CASSTPDSPYEQYF. DNA of the CDR3: TGTGCCAGCAGTACCCCGGACAGCCCCTACGAGCAGTACTTC.